This T cell receptor beta chain originates from a study of blood T cells in healthy people across ages. The CDR3 extends over 15 amino acids. Per the germline V gene, CDR1 is MNHNY and CDR2 is SVGAGI (reference sequence). The ends were cut back, 7 bases at V and 7 bases at J, with 20 bases in the middle. A J-beta primer mix and a sample-barcoded 5' primer were used in a second PCR of roughly 6 to 11 cycles. MiXCR, run by TCRdb on the 5' RACE reads, gives a single entry per CDR3 protein. Among just under 900,000 distinct CDR3 sequences listed, 29% were seen once. The source of this sequence is a woman older than 75 in good health. The genes are TRBV6-6 and TRBJ1-5; unclear D gene. What was sequenced was blood. CDR3 residues: CASTAASGIGQPQHF. The CDR3 nucleotides are TGTGCCAGCACGGCAGCCTCGGGAATTGGGCAGCCCCAGCATTTT.